What follows are 18 T cell receptor beta chains derived from one specimen sequenced in a study of T-cell reconstitution after alpha-beta-depleted transplantation in children. The TCRbeta library incorporated unique molecular identifiers. TCRdb reanalysed the PCR reads using MiXCR and keeps one entry per CDR3 protein. Here the sample spans some 87,000 distinct CDR3 sequences, roughly a sixth being singletons. The sequencing here drew on PBMCs, mostly from graft donor cells, taken 180 days after TCRalphabeta/CD19-depleted stem cell transplant. All receptors come from a male patient aged 2-15 years who had a stem cell transplant for acute lymphoblastic leukemia, so the T cells may come from the graft donor.

This clonotype was seen a few times. This chain links TRBV4-3 with TRBJ2-3; 9 bases line up with TRBD2. The V and J ends lost 0 bases and 6 bases, in that order; junction bases with no gene match: 7. The CDR3 is 16 amino acids. CDR1 LGHNA and CDR2 YSLEER come from the germline V gene. CDR3 nucleotides: TGCGCCAGCAGCCAAGATACGGCGGGGGGGAAGGATACGCAGTATTTT. The encoded protein is CASSQDTAGGKDTQYF.

Only a few counts were recorded for this clonotype. V is TRBV2 and J is TRBJ2-7; D possibly corresponds to TRBD1 (6 bases). Germline V gives CDR1 SNHLY, CDR2 FYNNEI. The CDR3 sequence is 13 residues long. V shed 8 bases and J shed 2 bases, with 13 bases lying between them. CDR3 region: CASPAGQTYEQYF. In nucleotides, the CDR3 is TGTGCCAGCCCAGCAGGACAGACCTACGAGCAGTACTTC.

V gene TRBV27 combines with J gene TRBJ1-6; TRBD1 might be the D (6 bases). The CDR3 sequence is 16 residues long. CDR1 and CDR2 (germline): MNHEY, SMNVEV (reference sequence). Trimming shortened V by 1 base and J by 6 bases, and 13 bases separated the two germline ends. The CDR3 sequence is CASSLFTGRFNSPLHF. CDR3 DNA: TGTGCCAGCAGTTTATTCACAGGGAGATTTAATTCACCCCTCCACTTT.

This clonotype is medium-sized within its sample. V is TRBV7-9 and J is TRBJ2-7, with D perhaps matching TRBD1 (6 bases). Between the trimmed V and J ends, which lost 5 bases and 0 bases, there was a span of 8 bases. The CDR3 spans 13 residues. From germline, CDR1 is SEHNR and CDR2 FQNEAQ (reference sequence). DNA for the CDR3: TGTGCCAGCAGCCCGGACAGCTCCTACGAGCAGTACTTC. Translating it yields CASSPDSSYEQYF.

This clonotype was observed at least ten times. The chain has TRBV10-3 and TRBJ2-7, with 9 bases fitting TRBD2. The trim removed 6 bases at V and 3 bases at J, leaving 6 bases unmatched. The CDR3 covers 14 residues. Looked up from germline, CDR1 is ENHRY and CDR2 is SYGVKD. The CDR3 loop reads CAISLAGDDYEQYF. The CDR3 coding sequence is TGTGCCATCAGCTTAGCGGGAGATGACTACGAGCAGTACTTC.

This chain links TRBV29-1 with TRBJ1-1; possibly TRBD1 for D (6 bases). This CDR3 region has 13 residues. V was cut by 0 bases and J by 1 base, with 6 bases left in between. Germline-derived CDR1 and CDR2 are SQVTM and ANQGSEA. CDR3 nucleotide sequence: TGCAGCGTTGAAGAACAGGGGAACACTGAAGCTTTCTTT. This translates into CSVEEQGNTEAFF.

This clonotype showed up just a few times. V gene TRBV4-3 combines with J gene TRBJ2-7; D might be TRBD2 (6 bases). This CDR3 is built from 15 residues. Trimming removed 3 bases from V and 4 bases from J, with 16 bases in between. Germline V gene data show CDR1 as LGHNA and CDR2 as YSLEER. DNA for the CDR3: TGCGCCAGCAGCCAGGCCCAGAAGGGGACTTACGAGCAGTACTTC. It encodes CASSQAQKGTYEQYF.

The chain carries TRBV29-1 and TRBJ2-2; TRBD1 aligns across 7 bases. The ends lost 5 bases at V and 5 bases at J; junction bases unmatched: 8. This CDR3 contains 14 residues. CDR1 is SQVTM and CDR2 is ANQGSEA in the germline V gene. The CDR3 loop reads CSVTGAGMTGELFF. DNA of the CDR3: TGCAGCGTTACAGGGGCCGGGATGACCGGGGAGCTGTTTTTT.

In this sample, this clonotype turned up a few times. The V gene is TRBV20-1, the J gene TRBJ2-7; D remains ambiguous. Trimming left V 5 bases short and J 6 bases short, with 11 bases between. Germline CDR1 is DFQATT and CDR2 is SNEGSKA (reference sequence). The length of the CDR3 is 11 residues. CDR3: CSAETRFEQYF. In DNA form, the CDR3 reads TGCAGTGCTGAGACGCGATTCGAGCAGTACTTC.

This clonotype was observed a handful of times. This chain uses TRBV5-1 with TRBJ2-5, with D possibly matching TRBD2 (7 bases). Germline CDR1 SGHRS, CDR2 YFSETQ. The CDR3 has 18 amino acids. V was pared by 0 bases and J by 1 base, with 19 bases between. CDR3 protein: CASSLVGRGGGLQETQYF. The CDR3 bases are TGCGCCAGCAGCTTGGTGGGGAGGGGCGGGGGCCTCCAAGAGACCCAGTACTTC.

This clonotype was found a few times. This chain connects TRBV7-2 to TRBJ2-1; D possibly corresponds to TRBD2 (7 bases). This CDR3 comprises 15 residues. The germline gives CDR1 SGHTA, CDR2 FQGNSA. Trimming removed 6 bases from V and 10 bases from J, with 22 bases in between. The CDR3 DNA follows: TGTGCCAGCAGGGGTGGGGGGGGCCCCCTACCCGAGCAGTTCTTC. Amino acid sequence: CASRGGGGPLPEQFF.

This rearrangement joins TRBV7-2 to TRBJ1-2; the D gene is possibly TRBD1 (6 bases). This CDR3 spans 12 amino acids. Per the germline V gene, CDR1 is SGHTA and CDR2 is FQGNSA. V dropped 5 bases and J dropped 5 bases, with 9 bases sitting between them. CDR3 sequence (DNA): TGTGCCAGCAGCCCACAGGGATATGGCTACACCTTC. Protein product: CASSPQGYGYTF.

This clonotype came up a few times. The gene calls are TRBV5-6 and TRBJ2-5; TRBD1 might be the D (5 bases). This CDR3 region has 16 residues. V lost 1 base and J lost 9, with 22 bases in between. Per germline, CDR1 SGHDT and CDR2 YYEEEE. CDR3 protein: CASSLFLETVSLAQYF. The DNA of the CDR3 is TGTGCCAGCAGCTTGTTCCTCGAGACAGTAAGCTTGGCCCAGTACTTC.

This sequence joins TRBV5-1 and TRBJ1-5; possibly TRBD1 for D (6 bases). The germline CDR1 and CDR2 sequences are SGHRS and YFSETQ. The CDR3 length is 14 residues. Trimming shortened V by 0 bases and J by 6 bases, and 10 bases separated the two germline ends. This chain's CDR3 is CASSLGGAGQPQHF. In DNA, the CDR3 is TGCGCCAGCAGCTTGGGGGGGGCGGGTCAGCCCCAGCATTTT.

J is TRBJ2-5 and V is TRBV9; 11 nucleotides agree with TRBD2. Trimming cost V 1 base and J 5 bases; bases outside gene matches: 10. The CDR3 runs 17 residues. In germline, CDR1 is SGDLS, CDR2 YYNGEE. CDR3 sequence (DNA): TGTGCCAGCAGCGTACGGCCTAGCGGGGGGTCGGGGGAGACCCAGTACTTC. Translated, it gives CASSVRPSGGSGETQYF.

CDR3 coding DNA: TGTGCCAGCAGCCACCAGGGAGAACCCTTTAACTATGGCTACACCTTC. Protein: CASSHQGEPFNYGYTF. This chain connects TRBV28 to TRBJ1-2, with a weak D call TRBD1 (5 bases). V lost 6 bases, J lost 1 base, and 18 bases lay in between. This CDR3 has 16 residues. In germline, CDR1 is MDHEN, CDR2 SYDVKM.

This clonotype was counted many times. The chain links TRBV12-3 or TRBV12-4 to TRBJ1-5, with unresolved D. V shed 7 bases and J shed 3 bases, with 16 bases lying between them. The CDR3 spans 15 residues. CDR3 loop: CASTWGWGANQPQHF. The CDR3 nucleotides are TGTGCCAGCACCTGGGGTTGGGGAGCCAATCAGCCCCAGCATTTT.

A few counts support this clonotype. The chain uses TRBV15 and TRBJ2-3, with D possibly being TRBD2 (6 bases). In germline, CDR1 is LNHNV, CDR2 YYDKDF (reference sequence). Trimming removed 2 bases from V and 4 bases from J, with 10 bases in between. The CDR3 has 14 amino acids. The CDR3 loop is CATSRQLAADTQYF. CDR3 nucleotide sequence: TGTGCCACCAGCAGACAACTAGCTGCAGATACGCAGTATTTT.